One and the same sample provided the 12 T cell receptor beta chains below, sequenced in a study of T-cell memory formation after mild COVID-19. TCRdb fed the 5' RACE reads into MiXCR, producing one record per CDR3 protein. This sample carries under 300,000 distinct CDR3 sequences, over 7% of them seen once, and the ten largest clones take around a fifth. The sequenced material came from PBMCs or a T cell subset sorted from them (not recorded which). The receptors were gathered from a man aged 18-30 years who had mild COVID-19 (a few samples of this study predate the infection). Cell type and time point are not known.

The sample holds a few counts of this clonotype. The CDR3 is CASSQETGTPLGNTF. In nucleotides, the CDR3 is TGTGCCAGCAGCCAAGAAACCGGGACTCCGCTCGGGAACACCTTC. The V call is TRBV4-2, the J call TRBJ1-2, with a possible D match to TRBD1 (5 bases). Germline V gene sequence: CDR1 LGHNA, CDR2 YNFKEQ. The CDR3 has 15 residues. The V end was cut by 0 bases, the J end by 12 bases, with 20 bases between.

This clonotype was recorded a few times. The chain uses TRBV10-3 and TRBJ2-5, with D perhaps matching TRBD1 or TRBD2 (5 bases each). The germline V gene has CDR1 ENHRY and CDR2 SYGVKD. V lost 5 bases and J lost 10, with 23 bases in between. CDR3 length: 15 residues. CDR3 DNA sequence: TGTGCCATCAGTTCCTTGGGGCGGGCCCTCCAGGACCAGTACTTC. Protein: CAISSLGRALQDQYF.

This chain joins TRBV18 and TRBJ1-5, with a possible D match to TRBD1 (6 bases). Per the germline V gene, CDR1 is KGHSH and CDR2 is LQKENI. Trimming stripped 3 bases from V and 4 bases from J, with 7 bases between. The CDR3 sequence is 13 residues long. CDR3 sequence: CASSPGANQPQHF. The CDR3 DNA follows: TGTGCCAGCTCACCGGGGGCTAATCAGCCCCAGCATTTT. Based on the CDR3 plus reference TRBV18 and TRBJ1-5, the full variable domain is NAGVMQNPRHLVRRRGQEARLRCSPMKGHSHVYWYRQLPEEGLKFMVYLQKENIIDESGMPKERFSAEFPKEGPSILRIQQVVRGDSAAYFCASSPGANQPQHFGDGTRLSIL.

The J gene is TRBJ1-2, the V gene TRBV6-2 or TRBV6-3, with TRBD1 matching over 8 bases. This CDR3 spans 15 amino acids. The V gene end was trimmed by 5 bases and the J gene end by 5 bases; junction bases not matched to a gene: 10. Germline V gives CDR1 MNHEY, CDR2 SVGEGT. CDR3 residues: CASSQRQGTVYGYTF. In nucleotides, the CDR3 is TGTGCCAGCAGTCAAAGACAGGGGACCGTGTATGGCTACACCTTC.

Only a few counts were recorded for this clonotype. The gene calls are TRBV9 and TRBJ1-1; maybe TRBD1 (6 bases). Germline CDR1 reads SGDLS; CDR2 reads YYNGEE. This CDR3 is built from 14 residues. Trimming cost V 0 bases and J 3 bases, with 9 bases left between them. As DNA, the CDR3 is TGTGCCAGCAGCGTAGAGGGGGTCTACACTGAAGCTTTCTTT. As protein: CASSVEGVYTEAFF.

This clonotype was counted between two and nine times. The rearrangement joins TRBV6-2 or TRBV6-3 to TRBJ1-1; D possibly corresponds to TRBD1 (6 bases). Trimming removed 10 bases at V and 1 base at J, with 10 bases between. The CDR3 sequence is 12 residues long. Germline values: CDR1 MNHEY, CDR2 SVGEGT. The CDR3 DNA sequence: TGTGCCACCCACAGGGAGAACACTGAAGCTTTCTTT. It codes for CATHRENTEAFF.

The rearrangement links TRBV3-1 to TRBJ2-1, with D perhaps TRBD2 (6 bases). V lost 6 bases and J lost 2, with 17 bases in between. The CDR3 contains 16 residues. Per germline, CDR1 LGHDT and CDR2 YNNKEL (reference sequence). CDR3 region: CASRDMGGRAYNEQFF. DNA of the CDR3: TGTGCCAGCAGGGATATGGGGGGTAGAGCCTACAATGAGCAGTTCTTC.

The V and J genes are TRBV20-1 and TRBJ2-7; D gene unclear. Germline values: CDR1 DFQATT, CDR2 SNEGSKA (reference sequence). Trimming removed 5 bases from V and 6 bases from J, with 5 bases in between. This CDR3 is 9 amino acids long. The CDR3 region has the DNA TGCAGTGCTTTATGCGAGCAGTACTTC. Amino acids: CSALCEQYF.

This clonotype turned up a few times. The chain employs TRBV2 and TRBJ2-5; tentative D call: TRBD2 (5 bases). This CDR3 region has 15 residues. V was cut by 6 bases and J by 2 bases, with 16 bases left in between. Germline CDR1 reads SNHLY; CDR2 reads FYNNEI. CDR3 nucleotide sequence: TGTGCCAGCAGGAGTGCATGGCGGGCTCAAGAGACCCAGTACTTC. Its translation: CASRSAWRAQETQYF.

This clonotype showed up just a few times. The chain is built from TRBV3-1 and TRBJ2-3, with 11 bases lining up with TRBD2. Germline V gene sequence: CDR1 LGHDT, CDR2 YNNKEL (reference sequence). The CDR3 runs to 18 residues. V was clipped by 5 bases and J by 6 bases; unmatched bases: 16. The CDR3 sequence is CASSMVSGTSGFIDTQYF. CDR3 nucleotides: TGTGCCAGCAGCATGGTCTCCGGGACTAGCGGCTTTATTGATACGCAGTATTTT.

This clonotype was seen many times. The chain has TRBV20-1 and TRBJ2-5; D possibly matches TRBD1 or TRBD2 (5 bases each). Germline V gives CDR1 DFQATT, CDR2 SNEGSKA (reference sequence). Trimming took off 6 bases at V and 1 base at J, with 15 bases between the two ends. The CDR3 runs 14 residues. CDR3 protein: CSAGPGTIQETQYF. The CDR3 DNA follows: TGCAGTGCCGGACCAGGGACCATCCAAGAGACCCAGTACTTC.

This clonotype was seen a handful of times. The J gene is TRBJ2-1, the V gene TRBV6-1; TRBD1 matches 8 bases. The length of the CDR3 is 15 residues. Germline V CDR1 and CDR2: MNHNS, SASEGT. Trimming took 4 bases from V and 0 from J; bases not matched to a gene: 2. DNA for the CDR3: TGTGCCAGCAGTGGACAGGGGAGCTCCTACAATGAGCAGTTCTTC. This gives the protein CASSGQGSSYNEQFF.